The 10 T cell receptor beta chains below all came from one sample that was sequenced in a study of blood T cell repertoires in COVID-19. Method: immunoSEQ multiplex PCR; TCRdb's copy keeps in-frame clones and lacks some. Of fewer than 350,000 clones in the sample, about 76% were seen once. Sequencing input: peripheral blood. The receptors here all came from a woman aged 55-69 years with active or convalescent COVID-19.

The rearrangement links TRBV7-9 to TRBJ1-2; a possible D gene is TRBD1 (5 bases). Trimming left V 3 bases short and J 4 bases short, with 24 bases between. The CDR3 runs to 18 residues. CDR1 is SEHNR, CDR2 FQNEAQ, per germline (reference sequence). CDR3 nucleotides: TGTGCCAGCAGCTTTGGCGGATCGGGGGGGACCCTCGGCTATGGCTACACCTTC. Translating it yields CASSFGGSGGTLGYGYTF. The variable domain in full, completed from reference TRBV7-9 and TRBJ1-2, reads DTGVSQNPRHKITKRGQNVTFRCDPISEHNRLYWYRQTLGQGPEFLTYFQNEAQLEKSRLLSDRFSAERPKGSFSTLEIQRTEQGDSAMYLCASSFGGSGGTLGYGYTFGSGTRLTVV.

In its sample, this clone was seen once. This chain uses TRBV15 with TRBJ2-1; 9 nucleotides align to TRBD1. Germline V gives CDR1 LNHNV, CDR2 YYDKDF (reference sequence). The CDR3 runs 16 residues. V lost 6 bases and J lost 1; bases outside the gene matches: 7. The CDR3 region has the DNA TGTGCCACCAGGAGGGGTGGGACAGGGTCCTACAATGAGCAGTTCTTC. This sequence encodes CATRRGGTGSYNEQFF. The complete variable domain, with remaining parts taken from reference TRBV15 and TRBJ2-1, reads DAMVIQNPRYQVTQFGKPVTLSCSQTLNHNVMYWYQQKSSQAPKLLFHYYDKDFNNEADTPDNFQSRRPNTSFCFLDIRSPGLGDTAMYLCATRRGGTGSYNEQFFGPGTRLTVL.

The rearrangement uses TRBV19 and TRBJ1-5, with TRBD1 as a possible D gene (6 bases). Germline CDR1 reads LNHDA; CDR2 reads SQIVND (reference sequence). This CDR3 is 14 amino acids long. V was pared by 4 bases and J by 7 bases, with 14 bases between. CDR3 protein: CASSTRQVQQPQHF. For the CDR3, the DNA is TGTGCCAGTAGTACACGACAGGTACAACAGCCCCAGCATTTT.

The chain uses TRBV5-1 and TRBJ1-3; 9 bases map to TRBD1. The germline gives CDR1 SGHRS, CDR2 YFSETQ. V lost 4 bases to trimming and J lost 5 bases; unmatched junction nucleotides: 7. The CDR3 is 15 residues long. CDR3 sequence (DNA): TGCGCCAGCAGCAGGGAACAGGGGGCCCGAAACACCATATATTTT. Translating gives CASSREQGARNTIYF.

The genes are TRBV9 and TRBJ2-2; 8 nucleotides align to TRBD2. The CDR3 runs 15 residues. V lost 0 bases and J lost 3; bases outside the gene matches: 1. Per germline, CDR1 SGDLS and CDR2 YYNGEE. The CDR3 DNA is TGTGCCAGCAGCGTAGCCGGGGGGGACACCGGGGAGCTGTTTTTT. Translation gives CASSVAGGDTGELFF. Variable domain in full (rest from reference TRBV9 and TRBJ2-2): DSGVTQTPKHLITATGQRVTLRCSPRSGDLSVYWYQQSLDQGLQFLIQYYNGEERAKGNILERFSAQQFPDLHSELNLSSLELGDSALYFCASSVAGGDTGELFFGEGSRLTVL.

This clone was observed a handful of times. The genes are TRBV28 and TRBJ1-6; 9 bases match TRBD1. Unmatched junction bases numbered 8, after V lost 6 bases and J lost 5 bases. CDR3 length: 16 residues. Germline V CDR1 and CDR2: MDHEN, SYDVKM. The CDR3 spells CASRYSGTGNNSPLHF. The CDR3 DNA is TGTGCCAGCAGGTACTCCGGGACAGGGAATAATTCACCCCTCCACTTT. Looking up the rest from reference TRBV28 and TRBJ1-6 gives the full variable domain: DVKVTQSSRYLVKRTGEKVFLECVQDMDHENMFWYRQDPGLGLRLIYFSYDVKMKEKGDIPEGYSVSREKKERFSLILESASTNQTSMYLCASRYSGTGNNSPLHFGNGTRLTVT.

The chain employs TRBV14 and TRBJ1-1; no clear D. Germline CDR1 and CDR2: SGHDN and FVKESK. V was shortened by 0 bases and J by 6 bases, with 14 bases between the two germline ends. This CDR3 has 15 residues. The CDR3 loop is CASSQEQVSGSEAFF. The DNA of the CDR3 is TGTGCCAGCAGCCAAGAGCAGGTTTCCGGCTCTGAAGCTTTCTTT.

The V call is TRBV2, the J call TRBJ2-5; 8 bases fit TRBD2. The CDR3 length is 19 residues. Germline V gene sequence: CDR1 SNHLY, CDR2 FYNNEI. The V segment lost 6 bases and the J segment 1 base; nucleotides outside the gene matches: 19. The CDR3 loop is CASSPRGSMSGGLQETQYF. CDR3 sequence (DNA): TGTGCCAGCAGCCCGCGGGGCTCGATGAGCGGGGGACTCCAAGAGACCCAGTACTTC.

CDR3 in DNA: TGCAGTGCTAGTCACAACAGGGGTTCCTACGAGCAGTACTTC. It translates to CSASHNRGSYEQYF. The genes are TRBV20-1 and TRBJ2-7; TRBD1 matches 7 bases. Germline CDR1 reads DFQATT; CDR2 reads SNEGSKA (reference sequence). The CDR3 is made up of 14 amino acids. Trimming cost V 3 bases and J 1 base; bases outside gene matches: 6.

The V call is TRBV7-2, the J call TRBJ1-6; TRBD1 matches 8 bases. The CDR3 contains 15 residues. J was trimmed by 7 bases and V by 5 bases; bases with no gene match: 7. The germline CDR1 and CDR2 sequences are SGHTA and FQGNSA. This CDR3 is CASSSTGTGNSPLHF. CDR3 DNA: TGTGCCAGCAGCAGCACCGGGACAGGAAATTCACCCCTCCACTTT.